These 23 T cell receptor beta chains were all obtained from the same sample, sequenced in a study of blood T cell repertoires in COVID-19. Profiled with immunoSEQ multiplex PCR; TCRdb holds only in-frame clones, not every one. Of approximately 270,000 clones listed, around 85% are singletons. The source material was peripheral blood. Receptors were obtained from a human donor with COVID-19, enrolled during active disease. The donor label of this sample is uncertain.

This sequence joins TRBV18 and TRBJ1-4; D is undetermined. V was clipped by 4 bases and J by 2 bases, with 5 bases between them. This CDR3 is built from 13 residues. Germline CDR1 is KGHSH and CDR2 is LQKENI. The CDR3 spells CASSRGTNEKLFF. DNA of the CDR3: TGTGCCAGCTCACGCGGGACTAATGAAAAACTGTTTTTT.

The chain employs TRBV20-1 and TRBJ1-5; no clear D. Germline V gives CDR1 DFQATT, CDR2 SNEGSKA (reference sequence). Trimming removed 3 bases at V and 1 base at J, with 13 bases between. This CDR3 is 15 amino acids long. CDR3 sequence (DNA): TGCAGTGCTAGTGGGAGGGATTGGAGCAATCAGCCCCAGCATTTT. It translates to CSASGRDWSNQPQHF.

The rearrangement joins TRBV11-2 to TRBJ2-3, with 14 bases aligning to TRBD2. The CDR3 extends over 16 amino acids. Germline V lookup: CDR1 SGHAT, CDR2 FQNNGV. V dropped 5 bases and J dropped 4; count of bases not matched to a gene: 5. CDR3 protein: CASSLGLAGAADTQYF. The DNA for the CDR3 is TGTGCCAGCAGCCTGGGACTAGCGGGAGCGGCAGATACGCAGTATTTT.

The rearrangement joins TRBV7-9 to TRBJ1-2; D call uncertain. CDR3 length: 14 amino acids. Germline V lookup: CDR1 SEHNR, CDR2 FQNEAQ (reference sequence). CDR3 region: CGSAEGRRNYGYTF. The CDR3 nucleotides are TGTGGGAGCGCCGAAGGGAGGCGGAACTATGGCTACACCTTC. Variable domain in full (rest from reference TRBV7-9 and TRBJ1-2): DTGVSQNPRHKITKRGQNVTFRCDPISEHNRLYWYRQTLGQGPEFLTYFQNEAQLEKSRLLSDRFSAERPKGSFSTLEIQRTEQGDSAMYLCGSAEGRRNYGYTFGSGTRLTVV.

This chain links TRBV6-5 with TRBJ2-5; the D is unclear. The V end was cut by 5 bases, the J end by 5 bases, with 12 bases between. CDR3 length: 13 amino acids. In germline, CDR1 is MNHEY, CDR2 SVGAGI. CDR3 bases: TGTGCCAGCAGTCTAGACTTCCTGGAGACCCAGTACTTC. Translation: CASSLDFLETQYF.

The CDR3 bases are TGCGCCAGCAGTGCGACCGGGACAGGTCCCTACGAGCAGTACTTC. Residues: CASSATGTGPYEQYF. J is TRBJ2-7 and V is TRBV5-1; 8 bases fit TRBD1. V dropped 5 bases and J dropped 2; count of bases not matched to a gene: 9. The germline CDR1 and CDR2 sequences are SGHRS and YFSETQ. The CDR3 is 15 residues long. The variable domain in full, with the rest retrieved from reference TRBV5-1 and TRBJ2-7, is KAGVTQTPRYLIKTRGQQVTLSCSPISGHRSVSWYQQTPGQGLQFLFEYFSETQRNKGNFPGRFSGRQFSNSRSEMNVSTLELGDSALYLCASSATGTGPYEQYFGPGTRLTVT.

V and J are TRBV5-1 and TRBJ2-7, with TRBD1 identical over 9 bases. There are 16 residues in the CDR3. V shed 4 bases and J 0 bases; nucleotides not matched to a gene: 8. The germline V gene has CDR1 SGHRS and CDR2 YFSETQ. In DNA form, the CDR3 reads TGCGCCAGCAGCCTGGGACAGGGCCCGCTCTCCTACGAGCAGTACTTC. This sequence encodes CASSLGQGPLSYEQYF.

V usage is TRBV19 and J usage is TRBJ1-1; 10 bases line up with TRBD1. The germline V gene encodes CDR1 LNHDA and CDR2 SQIVND (reference sequence). The CDR3 length is 15 residues. The junction had 4 bases not matched to a gene; V was cut back by 5 bases and J by 1 base. CDR3: CASSDRGLGNTEAFF. The CDR3 nucleotides are TGTGCCAGTAGTGACAGGGGGCTTGGGAACACTGAAGCTTTCTTT. The full variable domain, in which reference TRBV19 and TRBJ1-1 provide the parts outside the CDR3, is DGGITQSPKYLFRKEGQNVTLSCEQNLNHDAMYWYRQDPGQGLRLIYYSQIVNDFQKGDIAEGYSVSREKKESFPLTVTSAQKNPTAFYLCASSDRGLGNTEAFFGQGTRLTVV.

V usage is TRBV5-4 and J usage is TRBJ2-2; TRBD2 matches 12 bases. The CDR3 is 17 residues long. CDR1 SGHNT and CDR2 YYREEE come from the germline V gene (reference sequence). V shed 6 bases, J shed 7 bases, and the junction held 13 bases outside the gene matches. Here the CDR3 reads CASNIGLAGQSIGELFF. The CDR3 DNA sequence: TGTGCCAGCAACATAGGACTAGCGGGACAATCGATCGGGGAGCTGTTTTTT.

This clone has a single count. The J gene is TRBJ1-4, the V gene TRBV7-2; D is possibly TRBD1 (5 bases). V lost 4 bases and J lost 5, with 11 bases in between. Germline V gene lookup returns CDR1 SGHTA and CDR2 FQGNSA. The CDR3 loop spans 14 amino acids. DNA of the CDR3: TGTGCCAGCAGCTCAGGGAAGGGAAATGAAAAACTGTTTTTT. Its translation is CASSSGKGNEKLFF.

The rearrangement uses TRBV6-5 and TRBJ2-7; 11 nucleotides align to TRBD2. The germline V gene has CDR1 MNHEY and CDR2 SVGAGI. V was pared by 10 bases and J by 5 bases, with 10 bases of the junction left unmatched. The CDR3 length is 14 residues. CDR3 sequence reads: CATTETSGKNEQYF. The CDR3 nucleotides read TGTGCCACCACAGAGACTAGCGGGAAGAACGAGCAGTACTTC.

The rearrangement links TRBV30 to TRBJ2-7, with D perhaps matching TRBD1 (6 bases). The CDR3 length is 14 residues. V lost 1 base and J 1 base, leaving 11 bases between the germline ends. Germline-derived CDR1 and CDR2 are GTSNPN and SVGIG (reference sequence). CDR3: CAWSAGTRSYEQYF. CDR3 in DNA: TGTGCCTGGAGTGCTGGGACAAGATCCTACGAGCAGTACTTC.

The chain links TRBV5-6 to TRBJ2-2; D gene uncertain. Trimming took off 0 bases at V and 7 bases at J, with 7 bases between the two ends. CDR1 is SGHDT and CDR2 is YYEEEE in the germline V gene. The CDR3 has 13 amino acids. CDR3 sequence (DNA): TGTGCCAGCAGCTTGGAGTGGAGCGGGGAGCTGTTTTTT. Translating gives CASSLEWSGELFF. Based on the CDR3 plus reference TRBV5-6 and TRBJ2-2, the full variable domain is DAGVTQSPTHLIKTRGQQVTLRCSPKSGHDTVSWYQQALGQGPQFIFQYYEEEERQRGNFPDRFSGHQFPNYSSELNVNALLLGDSALYLCASSLEWSGELFFGEGSRLTVL.

The chain recombines TRBV7-3 with TRBJ2-1; a weak D match, TRBD2 (5 bases). The CDR3 loop spans 16 amino acids. V lost 1 base, J lost 6 bases, and 16 bases lay in between. Germline loops: CDR1 SGHTA, CDR2 FQGTGA. CDR3 protein: CASSLRGGGPFNEQFF. The DNA of the CDR3 is TGTGCCAGCAGCTTAAGAGGTGGCGGGCCCTTCAATGAGCAGTTCTTC.

V and J are TRBV29-1 and TRBJ1-5, with 10 bases fitting TRBD1. Germline V gene sequence: CDR1 SQVTM, CDR2 ANQGSEA. The J segment lost 4 bases and the V segment lost 6 bases, leaving 6 bases of the junction unmatched. The CDR3 runs 14 residues. The CDR3 spells CSVVTGGTNQPQHF. The CDR3 bases are TGCAGCGTAGTGACAGGGGGCACTAATCAGCCCCAGCATTTT.

This clone has just a few counts. V usage is TRBV19 and J usage is TRBJ1-2; D is unresolved. V was clipped by 4 bases and J by 5 bases, with 14 bases between them. This CDR3 comprises 14 residues. Looked up from germline, CDR1 is LNHDA and CDR2 is SQIVND (reference sequence). CDR3 in DNA: TGTGCCAGTAGTACAGGACCGCCGGGGTATGGCTACACCTTC. As protein: CASSTGPPGYGYTF.

V usage is TRBV19 and J usage is TRBJ2-3; D unclear. The CDR3 has 13 residues. Germline loops: CDR1 LNHDA, CDR2 SQIVND (reference sequence). Trimming removed 4 bases at V and 1 base at J, with 6 bases between. CDR3 DNA sequence: TGTGCCAGTAGTACAGGTGGCACAGATACGCAGTATTTT. Amino acids: CASSTGGTDTQYF.

CDR3: CASSHPGRAETQYF. CDR3 nucleotides: TGCGCCAGCAGCCACCCCGGCAGGGCCGAGACCCAGTACTTC. The chain combines TRBV5-1 with TRBJ2-5, with D perhaps matching TRBD1 (5 bases). With 4 bases removed from V and 5 bases from J, the gap between germline ends came to 15 bases. The CDR3 has 14 amino acids. CDR1 is SGHRS, CDR2 YFSETQ, per germline. Variable domain in full (rest from reference TRBV5-1 and TRBJ2-5): KAGVTQTPRYLIKTRGQQVTLSCSPISGHRSVSWYQQTPGQGLQFLFEYFSETQRNKGNFPGRFSGRQFSNSRSEMNVSTLELGDSALYLCASSHPGRAETQYFGPGTRLLVL.

J is TRBJ2-1 and V is TRBV11-2, with 9 positions matching TRBD2. Germline V gene data show CDR1 as SGHAT and CDR2 as FQNNGV. CDR3 size: 15 residues. The junction had 10 bases not matched to a gene; V was cut back by 5 bases and J by 8 bases. The CDR3, as DNA: TGTGCCAGCAGCAGACCGGGACTAGCACTCGATGAGCAGTTCTTC. The encoded protein is CASSRPGLALDEQFF.

The chain is built from TRBV11-3 and TRBJ2-7, with 7 bases matching TRBD2. The CDR3 runs 15 residues. Germline V lookup: CDR1 SGHNT, CDR2 YENEEA. V was clipped by 3 bases and J by 1 base; unmatched bases: 6. The CDR3 DNA reads as TGTGCCAGCAGCTTGGCGGGAGTGGGGTCCTACGAGCAGTACTTC. Translation gives CASSLAGVGSYEQYF.

The rearrangement links TRBV15 to TRBJ1-2, with D possibly TRBD1 on 5 matching bases. Trimming removed 3 bases at V and 3 bases at J, with 17 bases between. The CDR3 is 16 amino acids. Per the germline V gene, CDR1 is LNHNV and CDR2 is YYDKDF (reference sequence). DNA for the CDR3: TGTGCCACCAGCAGGGGGGTCGGGGGGATTGACTATGGCTACACCTTC. The encoded protein is CATSRGVGGIDYGYTF.

This chain uses TRBV27 with TRBJ1-1; D might be TRBD1 (5 bases). The CDR3 length is 14 residues. Germline V lookup: CDR1 MNHEY, CDR2 SMNVEV (reference sequence). Trimming took 7 bases from V and 4 from J, leaving 16 bases between them. The CDR3 loop is CASNRDRVSTEAFF. DNA of the CDR3: TGTGCCAGCAACCGCGACAGAGTAAGCACTGAAGCTTTCTTT.

The chain employs TRBV6-6 and TRBJ1-1; no firm D call. Per germline, CDR1 MNHNY and CDR2 SVGAGI (reference sequence). There are 13 residues in the CDR3. DNA of the CDR3: TGTGCAGTCGGGCGTACTAGAGACACTGAAGCTTTCTTT. This gives the protein CAVGRTRDTEAFF.